The 27 T cell receptor beta chains in this list originate from one sample, sequenced in a study of T-cell memory formation after mild COVID-19 (dated by TCRdb to 2020 to 2023). The library was prepared using 5' RACE. Data came from an Illumina NovaSeq 6000. TCRdb reanalyzed the raw reads on its own, using fastp at Q25 for trimming and MiXCR for clone calling, and kept in-frame beta chains. Every entry covers one CDR3 protein and lists the most common genes and DNA from its rows. This sample gives fewer than 200,000 distinct CDR3 sequences in total; around a fifth of them show up just once. The ten most abundant clones make up roughly 23% of the sample. The sequenced material came from PBMCs or a T cell subset sorted from them (not recorded which). These receptors all stem from an adult woman who had mild COVID-19 (a few samples of this study predate the infection). The sample titles of this study are shuffled in the database, so cell type and time point are left out; the donor was told from shared clones.

This clonotype was seen many times. The chain recombines TRBV7-9 with TRBJ1-5, with 7 nucleotides matching TRBD1. The CDR3 runs 14 residues. The germline V gene encodes CDR1 SEHNR and CDR2 FQNEAQ (reference sequence). With V trimmed by 5 bases and J by 3 bases, 4 bases remained unmatched. In DNA, the CDR3 is TGTGCCAGCAGCCGGGACAGTAACAATCAGCCCCAGCATTTT. It yields the protein CASSRDSNNQPQHF.

V and J are TRBV12-3 or TRBV12-4 and TRBJ2-1; D not resolved. This CDR3 is 10 amino acids long. Trimming pared 3 bases from V and 9 bases from J, leaving 3 bases between. The CDR3, as DNA: TGTGCCAGCAGTTTGAGTGAGCAGTTCTTC. Its translation is CASSLSEQFF.

This clonotype was counted between two and nine times. A read error may account for a junction end that differs from germline. The chain links TRBV7-7 to TRBJ2-7; D might be TRBD1 (6 bases). The CDR3 is 13 residues long. Germline loops: CDR1 SSHAT, CDR2 FNYEAQ (reference sequence). The CDR3 DNA reads TGTGCTAGCAGCTTTGGACAGTCCTACGAGCAGTACTTC. This translates into CASSFGQSYEQYF.

This chain connects TRBV30 to TRBJ2-1, with unresolved D. Germline V lookup: CDR1 GTSNPN, CDR2 SVGIG (reference sequence). The CDR3 extends over 12 amino acids. Trimming removed 5 bases from V and 7 bases from J, with 12 bases in between. In DNA, the CDR3 is TGTGCCTGGGGAATTAGCTGGAATGAGCAGTTCTTC. This gives the protein CAWGISWNEQFF.

This clonotype was seen ten or more times. The V call is TRBV24-1, the J call TRBJ1-5; the D is unclear. V lost 9 bases and J 0 bases, leaving 11 bases between the germline ends. Germline V gives CDR1 KGHDR, CDR2 SFDVKD. The CDR3 loop spans 14 amino acids. CDR3 amino acids: CATGWADSNQPQHF. The CDR3 region has the DNA TGTGCCACCGGCTGGGCGGATAGCAATCAGCCCCAGCATTTT.

This chain joins TRBV9 and TRBJ1-2, with D possibly being TRBD1 (6 bases). Trimming pared 0 bases from V and 5 bases from J, leaving 14 bases between. In germline, CDR1 is SGDLS, CDR2 YYNGEE. The CDR3 consists of 15 residues. CDR3 bases: TGTGCCAGCAGCGTAGGGGCAGGGGTTTGGTATGGCTACACCTTC. It is translated as CASSVGAGVWYGYTF.

The V and J genes are TRBV24-1 and TRBJ1-5, with a possible D match to TRBD1 (6 bases). Per the germline V gene, CDR1 is KGHDR and CDR2 is SFDVKD. The CDR3 length is 14 residues. Trimming took 0 bases from V and 6 from J, leaving 8 bases between them. DNA for the CDR3: TGTGCCACCAGTGATTTGCAACAGGGTCAGCCCCAGCATTTT. Its protein product is CATSDLQQGQPQHF.

V usage is TRBV30 and J usage is TRBJ2-3; the D gene is possibly TRBD1 (5 bases). CDR3 size: 13 residues. CDR1 and CDR2 (germline): GTSNPN, SVGIG (reference sequence). V was trimmed by 0 bases and J by 6 bases, leaving 10 bases between them. In nucleotides, the CDR3 is TGTGCCTGGAGTGTTCTGGGGCTGGATACGCAGTATTTT. Residues: CAWSVLGLDTQYF. The entire variable domain, with the rest obtained from reference TRBV30 and TRBJ2-3, is as follows: SQTIHQWPATLVQPVGSPLSLECTVEGTSNPNLYWYRQAAGRGLQLLFYSVGIGQISSEVPQNLSASRPQDRQFILSSKKLLLSDSGFYLCAWSVLGLDTQYFGPGTRLTVL.

This chain uses TRBV20-1 with TRBJ2-7; D is possibly TRBD1 (5 bases). The CDR3 has 15 amino acids. V lost 0 bases and J lost 0, with 12 bases in between. Per germline, CDR1 DFQATT and CDR2 SNEGSKA (reference sequence). CDR3 sequence reads: CSARDLERGSYEQYF. The CDR3 nucleotides read TGCAGTGCTAGAGATCTCGAAAGGGGCTCCTACGAGCAGTACTTC.

This clonotype occurred a few times. This chain links TRBV2 with TRBJ1-4, with no clear D. Germline CDR1 is SNHLY and CDR2 is FYNNEI. This CDR3 comprises 15 residues. V was cut by 5 bases and J by 5 bases, with 15 bases left in between. The CDR3 DNA follows: TGTGCCAGCAGTCCCCTAAAGGAGACGAATGAAAAACTGTTTTTT. Translation gives CASSPLKETNEKLFF.

This clonotype was seen a few times. The chain combines TRBV5-6 with TRBJ2-1; 15 bases agree with TRBD2. The V and J ends lost 2 bases and 9 bases, in that order; junction bases with no gene match: 9. From germline, CDR1 is SGHDT and CDR2 YYEEEE. This CDR3 is 17 amino acids long. CDR3 sequence reads: CASSLGTSGRKIVEQFF. In DNA form, the CDR3 reads TGTGCCAGCAGCTTAGGGACTAGCGGGAGGAAGATAGTTGAGCAGTTCTTC.

This clonotype was observed a few times. The J gene is TRBJ2-1, the V gene TRBV12-3 or TRBV12-4; TRBD2 aligns across 7 bases. V trimming: 5 bases; J trimming: 8 bases; junction bases outside the gene matches: 6. The CDR3 has 13 residues. CDR3 protein: CASSLRTRYEQFF. As DNA, the CDR3 is TGTGCCAGCAGTCTCCGGACTAGGTATGAGCAGTTCTTC.

This clonotype was detected many times. This rearrangement joins TRBV3-1 to TRBJ2-2, with TRBD2 matching over 10 bases. Germline V gene lookup returns CDR1 LGHDT and CDR2 YNNKEL (reference sequence). The CDR3 length is 16 residues. J gave up 4 bases and V 1 base, and 3 bases lay outside the gene matches. CDR3 in amino acids: CASSQGLAGATGELFF. The CDR3 DNA follows: TGTGCCAGCAGCCAAGGACTAGCGGGCGCCACCGGGGAGCTGTTTTTT.

The chain links TRBV10-3 to TRBJ2-5; 10 bases are a match to TRBD2. V trimming: 2 bases; J trimming: 3 bases; junction bases outside the gene matches: 3. The germline gives CDR1 ENHRY, CDR2 SYGVKD. The CDR3 runs to 15 residues. CDR3 amino acids: CAISEAGLAEETQYF. The CDR3 nucleotides read TGTGCCATCAGTGAGGCCGGACTAGCGGAAGAGACCCAGTACTTC.

This clonotype was picked up a small number of times. The J gene is TRBJ2-7, the V gene TRBV20-1; D possibly matches TRBD1 or TRBD2 (5 bases each). The CDR3 covers 13 residues. The V end was cut by 1 base, the J end by 0 bases, with 7 bases between. CDR1 is DFQATT and CDR2 is SNEGSKA in the germline V gene (reference sequence). CDR3 sequence: CSARGGGSYEQYF. DNA for the CDR3: TGCAGTGCTAGAGGTGGGGGCTCCTACGAGCAGTACTTC.

This clonotype was found once. The chain has TRBV24-1 and TRBJ2-1; D may be TRBD1 (6 bases). V was cut by 6 bases and J by 0 bases, with 11 bases left in between. The V gene's germline CDR1 is KGHDR and CDR2 SFDVKD. The CDR3 is made up of 15 amino acids. As DNA, the CDR3 is TGTGCCACCAGTACGACAGGAGCCTCCTACAATGAGCAGTTCTTC. Translated, it gives CATSTTGASYNEQFF.

V gene TRBV7-8 combines with J gene TRBJ2-1, with D perhaps assigned TRBD1 or TRBD2 (6 bases each). The CDR3 is made up of 13 amino acids. CDR1 and CDR2 from the germline V gene are SGHVS and FQNEAQ. V was clipped by 6 bases and J by 9 bases, with 15 bases between them. The CDR3 DNA follows: TGTGCCAGCAGTTCCAGGGGAGGTAGTGAGCAGTTCTTC. This encodes CASSSRGGSEQFF.

The rearrangement links TRBV2 to TRBJ2-1, with D perhaps being TRBD1 or TRBD2 (6 bases each). Germline CDR1 SNHLY, CDR2 FYNNEI. There are 17 residues in the CDR3. Deletions cut 4 bases from V and 8 bases from J, with 24 bases between. CDR3 sequence reads: CASSVFTNLGGSYEQFF. The CDR3 coding sequence is TGTGCCAGCAGTGTTTTTACAAACTTGGGGGGCTCCTATGAGCAGTTCTTC.

The chain carries TRBV6-5 and TRBJ2-7; 14 bases are shared with TRBD2. The CDR3 consists of 15 residues. CDR1 and CDR2 from the germline V gene are MNHEY and SVGAGI. The V gene end was trimmed by 0 bases and the J gene end by 5 bases; junction bases not matched to a gene: 0. The DNA of the CDR3 is TGTGCCAGCAGTTACTCGGGACTAGCGGGGGACGAGCAGTACTTC. Its translation is CASSYSGLAGDEQYF.

The chain links TRBV7-6 to TRBJ1-2; TRBD1 aligns across 8 bases. The V segment lost 5 bases and the J segment 8 bases; nucleotides outside the gene matches: 13. This CDR3 has 15 amino acids. Germline CDR1 SGHVS, CDR2 FNYEAQ. Written as DNA, the CDR3 is TGTGCCAGCAGCCCAGGGGGCACTCCGGTCGAAGGCTACACCTTC. Translation gives CASSPGGTPVEGYTF.

This chain uses TRBV7-9 with TRBJ2-7; D gene unclear. From germline, CDR1 is SEHNR and CDR2 FQNEAQ (reference sequence). V was cut by 8 bases and J by 4 bases, with 15 bases left in between. The CDR3 spans 13 residues. CDR3 loop: CASEEWTEYEQYF. The CDR3 coding sequence is TGTGCCAGCGAGGAGTGGACGGAGTACGAGCAGTACTTC.

There are many counts of this clonotype. The chain couples TRBV30 to TRBJ2-1; tentatively, D is TRBD2 (5 bases). From germline, CDR1 is GTSNPN and CDR2 SVGIG (reference sequence). With 0 bases removed from V and 9 bases from J, the gap between germline ends came to 12 bases. This CDR3 has 13 amino acids. This chain's CDR3 is CAWSVQPGSEQFF. The DNA for the CDR3 is TGTGCCTGGAGTGTACAGCCGGGAAGTGAGCAGTTCTTC.

Judged by abundance, this clonotype is medium-sized. The V call is TRBV7-2, the J call TRBJ2-5; D gene uncertain. Germline CDR1 and CDR2: SGHTA and FQGNSA. This CDR3 contains 15 residues. Between the trimmed V and J ends, which lost 2 bases and 2 bases, there was a span of 12 bases. CDR3 sequence reads: CASSLPHHRQETQYF. The CDR3 DNA sequence: TGTGCCAGCAGCTTACCCCACCACAGACAAGAGACCCAGTACTTC. Full variable domain (outside the CDR3, taken from reference TRBV7-2 and TRBJ2-5): GAGVSQSPSNKVTEKGKDVELRCDPISGHTALYWYRQSLGQGLEFLIYFQGNSAPDKSGLPSDRFSAERTGGSVSTLTIQRTQQEDSAVYLCASSLPHHRQETQYFGPGTRLLVL.

The rearrangement uses TRBV15 and TRBJ2-5, with 14 nucleotides matching TRBD2. Germline V gene lookup returns CDR1 LNHNV and CDR2 YYDKDF (reference sequence). The J segment lost 4 bases and the V segment lost 2 bases, leaving 3 bases of the junction unmatched. CDR3 length: 16 residues. CDR3 sequence (DNA): TGTGCCACCAGCAGATACGGGACTAGCGGGAGAGAGACCCAGTACTTC. This encodes CATSRYGTSGRETQYF.

This clonotype appeared a few times. J is TRBJ2-7 and V is TRBV5-4; 9 bases line up with TRBD1. The V gene end was trimmed by 5 bases and the J gene end by 5 bases; junction bases not matched to a gene: 11. The CDR3 sequence is 15 residues long. CDR1 is SGHNT, CDR2 YYREEE, per germline (reference sequence). DNA of the CDR3: TGTGCCAGCAGATCCACCGGAACAGGGGGCGACGAGCAGTACTTC. It translates to CASRSTGTGGDEQYF.

This clonotype was found a few times. V is TRBV20-1 and J is TRBJ2-4; D ambiguous. The germline V gene has CDR1 DFQATT and CDR2 SNEGSKA (reference sequence). V shed 1 base and J shed 2 bases, with 15 bases lying between them. The CDR3 has 16 amino acids. CDR3 DNA: TGCAGTGCTAGAGCCCCAGTTGTGGGGTCCAAAAACATTCAGTACTTC. Its protein product is CSARAPVVGSKNIQYF.

This clonotype was detected a few times. The gene calls are TRBV7-8 and TRBJ2-7; D is unclear. The CDR3 is made up of 16 amino acids. Germline CDR1 SGHVS, CDR2 FQNEAQ. Trimming cost V 5 bases and J 0 bases, with 17 bases left between them. The CDR3, as DNA: TGTGCCAGCAGCGTCTCCGAAAATCACCCCTCCTACGAGCAGTACTTC. Protein product: CASSVSENHPSYEQYF.